Shown below are 26 T cell receptor beta chains from a single sample sequenced in a study of CD8 T cells in ankylosing spondylitis (dated by TCRdb to between 2016 and 2019). Points the paper makes about the study in general: Blood from ankylosing spondylitis patients appeared to be characterized by a TCR beta motif made up of several highly homologous amino acid variants.

The antigens for these receptors are not known. Libraries were built with 5' RACE. The instrument given in TCRdb is Illumina HiSeq 2500. Clones were called with MiXCR by TCRdb after fastp trimmed the public reads at Q25, and only in-frame beta chains were retained. Rows matching on CDR3 protein sequence are summarized as one entry with the most common DNA and genes. The sample yields around 140,000 distinct CDR3 sequences; 17% were counted once. Approximately 30% of the sample is in the top ten clones. The sample consisted of blood, either unsorted or a sorted T cell fraction (not recorded which). The receptors originated from a male donor with ankylosing spondylitis.

The gene calls are TRBV28 and TRBJ2-3, with 9 nucleotides matching TRBD1. The germline gives CDR1 MDHEN, CDR2 SYDVKM. CDR3 length: 18 amino acids. After removal of 4 bases from V and 1 base from J, the junction contained 12 bases not matched to a gene. CDR3 coding DNA: TGTGCCAGCAGTTCCTGGACCTGGGACAGGGAGGGCACAGATACGCAGTATTTT. Translated, it gives CASSSWTWDREGTDTQYF.

There are a few counts of this clonotype. The chain employs TRBV9 and TRBJ2-1, with a possible D match to TRBD1 (5 bases). Germline V CDR1 and CDR2: SGDLS, YYNGEE. The V and J ends lost 2 bases and 6 bases respectively, with 9 bases between them. This CDR3 has 13 residues. The CDR3 loop is CASSVHGANEQFF. CDR3 DNA sequence: TGTGCCAGCAGCGTCCATGGGGCCAATGAGCAGTTCTTC.

The genes are TRBV3-1 and TRBJ1-5, with D tentatively TRBD1 (5 bases). V lost 4 bases and J 4 bases, leaving 14 bases between the germline ends. The germline CDR1 and CDR2 sequences are LGHDT and YNNKEL (reference sequence). The CDR3 is 15 amino acids. CDR3 in DNA: TGTGCCAGCAGCCGTTATGGTGGGGGGAATCAGCCCCAGCATTTT. Translation gives CASSRYGGGNQPQHF.

This clonotype was observed a handful of times. The chain uses TRBV12-3 or TRBV12-4 and TRBJ1-2; a possible D gene is TRBD1 (5 bases). Deletions cut 6 bases from V and 3 bases from J, with 14 bases between. This CDR3 contains 14 residues. The DNA for the CDR3 is TGTGCCAGCAGCTGGCAGGGTTCTGACTATGGCTACACCTTC. Protein sequence: CASSWQGSDYGYTF.

This sequence joins TRBV28 and TRBJ2-7; 13 positions agree with TRBD2. V was clipped by 2 bases and J by 3 bases; unmatched bases: 1. CDR3 length: 15 amino acids. In germline, CDR1 is MDHEN, CDR2 SYDVKM. As DNA, the CDR3 is TGTGCCAGCAGTTTAAGGACTAGCGGGGGCTACGAGCAGTACTTC. This sequence encodes CASSLRTSGGYEQYF.

This clonotype was observed a few times. The CDR3 loop is CASSIPGTSGPSSYNEQFF. The CDR3 DNA is TGTGCCAGCAGCATTCCCGGGACTAGCGGACCGAGCTCCTACAATGAGCAGTTCTTC. V gene TRBV9 combines with J gene TRBJ2-1; TRBD2 matches 11 bases. V was pared by 4 bases and J by 0 bases, with 12 bases of the junction left unmatched. The CDR3 length is 19 residues. Germline CDR1 SGDLS, CDR2 YYNGEE.

V usage is TRBV7-3 and J usage is TRBJ2-1; perhaps TRBD1 as D (5 bases). The germline V and J ends were trimmed by 3 bases and 0 bases, with 15 bases remaining between them. CDR1 SGHTA and CDR2 FQGTGA come from the germline V gene. CDR3 length equals 17 residues. The DNA for the CDR3 is TGTGCCAGCAGCTTTAGATGGGGCCTCGACTCCTACAATGAGCAGTTCTTC. Translated: CASSFRWGLDSYNEQFF.

V is TRBV27 and J is TRBJ1-1; perhaps TRBD1 as D (5 bases). The CDR3 is 14 amino acids. Germline CDR1 reads MNHEY; CDR2 reads SMNVEV (reference sequence). The V end lost 6 bases, the J end lost 1 base, and 12 bases lay between the germline ends. CDR3 sequence (DNA): TGTGCCAGCAGGGCGGGGGTTCAGAACACTGAAGCTTTCTTT. Protein product: CASRAGVQNTEAFF.

The chain joins TRBV28 to TRBJ2-7; 8 bases match TRBD1. The CDR3 runs 13 residues. V lost 7 bases and J lost 5; bases outside the gene matches: 7. Looked up from germline, CDR1 is MDHEN and CDR2 is SYDVKM. The DNA of the CDR3 is TGTGCCAGCACCTTTGCAGGGGGCGACGAGCAGTACTTC. Amino acid sequence: CASTFAGGDEQYF.

This clonotype was detected a few times. The chain is built from TRBV5-1 and TRBJ2-7, with 10 bases matching TRBD1. The germline V gene has CDR1 SGHRS and CDR2 YFSETQ. CDR3 length equals 16 residues. The J segment lost 2 bases and the V segment lost 0 bases, leaving 5 bases of the junction unmatched. The CDR3 is CASSLEGTGETYEQYF. The CDR3 bases are TGCGCCAGCAGCTTGGAAGGGACAGGGGAAACCTACGAGCAGTACTTC.

V and J are TRBV28 and TRBJ1-1, with 7 bases aligning to TRBD1. V lost 7 bases and J lost 8; bases outside the gene matches: 13. From germline, CDR1 is MDHEN and CDR2 SYDVKM. The CDR3 sequence is 14 residues long. The DNA of the CDR3 is TGTGCCAGCAATACCAACCGGGACAGTCTAGAAGCTTTCTTT. This codes for CASNTNRDSLEAFF.

This chain links TRBV19 with TRBJ1-2; no clear D. The CDR3 extends over 16 amino acids. Trimming took off 3 bases at V and 3 bases at J, with 17 bases between the two ends. Germline assignment: CDR1 LNHDA and CDR2 SQIVND (reference sequence). CDR3 residues: CASSILVEDRYYGYTF. CDR3 bases: TGTGCCAGTAGTATTTTGGTAGAGGACCGCTACTATGGCTACACCTTC.

In this sample, this clonotype turned up a few times. J is TRBJ2-1 and V is TRBV27, with D possibly TRBD2 on 5 matching bases. V was shortened by 3 bases and J by 6 bases, with 12 bases between the two germline ends. CDR3 length: 14 residues. Germline V gene data show CDR1 as MNHEY and CDR2 as SMNVEV (reference sequence). The CDR3 protein is CASSFGSSVNEQFF. CDR3 coding DNA: TGTGCCAGCAGTTTTGGGAGTTCTGTCAATGAGCAGTTCTTC.

The V call is TRBV9, the J call TRBJ2-7; D unclear. Looked up from germline, CDR1 is SGDLS and CDR2 is YYNGEE. V was pared by 3 bases and J by 7 bases, with 14 bases between. The CDR3 extends over 13 amino acids. The CDR3 nucleotides read TGTGCCAGCAGCGGAACCAGCAGTTGGGAGCAGTACTTC. It codes for CASSGTSSWEQYF.

The V call is TRBV6-1, the J call TRBJ1-3, with unresolved D. Trimming left V 5 bases short and J 0 bases short, with 11 bases between. The V gene's germline CDR1 is MNHNS and CDR2 SASEGT. This CDR3 is 15 amino acids long. This CDR3 reads CASSKTMSSGNTIYF. DNA of the CDR3: TGTGCCAGCAGTAAGACGATGAGCTCTGGAAACACCATATATTTT.

The rearrangement joins TRBV27 to TRBJ2-7, with 7 bases matching TRBD1. The junction had 6 bases not matched to a gene; V was cut back by 5 bases and J by 5 bases. There are 13 residues in the CDR3. Germline values: CDR1 MNHEY, CDR2 SMNVEV (reference sequence). The CDR3 reads CASSSRGQDEQYF. The CDR3 DNA follows: TGTGCCAGCAGTAGCCGAGGACAGGACGAGCAGTACTTC.

This clonotype was detected only a few times. The CDR3 reads CASSPFGHTDSNQPQHF. CDR3 nucleotide sequence: TGCGCCAGCAGCCCGTTTGGGCACACGGATAGCAATCAGCCCCAGCATTTT. J is TRBJ1-5 and V is TRBV5-1; D unresolved. V was cut by 4 bases and J by 0 bases, with 17 bases left in between. Germline V lookup: CDR1 SGHRS, CDR2 YFSETQ. CDR3 size: 17 residues.

This clonotype came up a few times. The J gene is TRBJ2-1, the V gene TRBV19; 11 bases align to TRBD2. Germline CDR1 is LNHDA and CDR2 is SQIVND (reference sequence). CDR3 length: 20 amino acids. The V and J ends lost 4 bases and 7 bases, in that order; junction bases with no gene match: 21. CDR3 protein: CASSSPYGVATSGKLNEQFF. In nucleotides, the CDR3 is TGTGCCAGTAGTAGCCCGTATGGGGTGGCGACTAGCGGGAAGTTAAATGAGCAGTTCTTC.

This clonotype was seen more than once but under ten times. This chain links TRBV18 with TRBJ2-7; D unresolved. This CDR3 contains 16 residues. Trimming took off 6 bases at V and 0 bases at J, with 18 bases between the two ends. The germline gives CDR1 KGHSH, CDR2 LQKENI. CDR3 nucleotide sequence: TGTGCCAGCTCCCTTTCGACGGATCCGAGCTCCTACGAGCAGTACTTC. Protein sequence: CASSLSTDPSSYEQYF.

This sequence joins TRBV5-1 and TRBJ1-1; D is unclear. This CDR3 is 15 amino acids long. Germline loops: CDR1 SGHRS, CDR2 YFSETQ. V dropped 4 bases and J dropped 0 bases, with 13 bases sitting between them. CDR3 in amino acids: CASSQTQGMNTEAFF. The DNA of the CDR3 is TGCGCCAGCAGCCAGACCCAAGGGATGAACACTGAAGCTTTCTTT.

This clonotype was seen repeatedly, ten times or more. The chain is built from TRBV10-3 and TRBJ2-7; possible D gene TRBD2, 5 bases. The CDR3 loop spans 12 amino acids. V lost 8 bases and J lost 7, with 15 bases in between. Germline V CDR1 and CDR2: ENHRY, SYGVKD. CDR3 in amino acids: CAIAGGGGEQYF. CDR3 coding DNA: TGTGCCATCGCTGGAGGTGGTGGGGAGCAGTACTTC.

This clonotype was seen repeatedly, ten times or more. The V and J genes are TRBV7-2 and TRBJ2-1; D is possibly TRBD2 (6 bases). Germline loops: CDR1 SGHTA, CDR2 FQGNSA. The V gene lost 1 base and the J gene lost 3 bases, with 13 bases spanning the gap. This CDR3 has 16 residues. The CDR3 region has the DNA TGTGCCAGCAGCTTAGTTACGGGAGCCGTCTACAATGAGCAGTTCTTC. Translated: CASSLVTGAVYNEQFF.

V gene TRBV12-3 or TRBV12-4 combines with J gene TRBJ1-2, with D possibly TRBD1 on 5 matching bases. The CDR3 totals 13 residues. V was cut by 6 bases and J by 5 bases, with 13 bases left in between. The CDR3 is CASSPQTAYGYTF. The CDR3 DNA reads TGTGCCAGCAGCCCACAGACAGCGTATGGCTACACCTTC.

This clonotype was picked up a small number of times. The gene calls are TRBV9 and TRBJ2-1; D unresolved. This CDR3 region has 12 residues. Germline V lookup: CDR1 SGDLS, CDR2 YYNGEE. The V and J ends lost 1 base and 9 bases respectively, with 8 bases between them. CDR3 residues: CASSVPGVEQFF. CDR3 coding DNA: TGTGCCAGCAGCGTACCGGGCGTTGAGCAGTTCTTC.

V is TRBV9 and J is TRBJ2-2; D is perhaps TRBD1 (6 bases). Trimming took off 3 bases at V and 4 bases at J, with 13 bases between the two ends. CDR1 SGDLS and CDR2 YYNGEE come from the germline V gene. CDR3 size: 15 residues. The CDR3 DNA reads TGTGCCAGCAGCGCGAGGGCAGGGGCCACCGGGGAGCTGTTTTTT. This sequence encodes CASSARAGATGELFF.

Only one count was recorded for this clonotype. V and J are TRBV7-2 and TRBJ1-1; tentative D call: TRBD1 (6 bases). Germline V gene data show CDR1 as SGHTA and CDR2 as FQGNSA. The CDR3 runs to 15 residues. Trimming left V 4 bases short and J 0 bases short, with 12 bases between. The CDR3 nucleotides read TGTGCCAGCAGCTCAGGTGGGGGGCTGAACACTGAAGCTTTCTTT. Its translation is CASSSGGGLNTEAFF.